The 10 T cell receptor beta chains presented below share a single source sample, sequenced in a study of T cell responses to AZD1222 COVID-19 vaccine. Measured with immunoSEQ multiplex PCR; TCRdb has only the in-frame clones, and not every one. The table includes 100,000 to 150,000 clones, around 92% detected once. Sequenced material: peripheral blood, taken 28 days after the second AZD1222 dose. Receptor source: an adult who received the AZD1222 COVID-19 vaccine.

CDR3: CASSAQGNGSPLHF. The CDR3 nucleotides are TGCGCCAGCAGCGCTCAGGGTAACGGGTCACCCCTCCACTTT. The chain couples TRBV5-1 to TRBJ1-6; possibly TRBD1 for D (5 bases). Germline V CDR1 and CDR2: SGHRS, YFSETQ. V lost 4 bases and J lost 10, with 15 bases in between. The CDR3 runs to 14 residues.

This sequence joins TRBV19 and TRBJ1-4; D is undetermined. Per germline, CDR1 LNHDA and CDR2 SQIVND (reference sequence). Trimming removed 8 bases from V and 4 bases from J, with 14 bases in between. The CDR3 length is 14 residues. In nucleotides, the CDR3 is TGTGCCAGTGGATTAGGGATCGGTAATGAAAAACTGTTTTTT. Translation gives CASGLGIGNEKLFF.

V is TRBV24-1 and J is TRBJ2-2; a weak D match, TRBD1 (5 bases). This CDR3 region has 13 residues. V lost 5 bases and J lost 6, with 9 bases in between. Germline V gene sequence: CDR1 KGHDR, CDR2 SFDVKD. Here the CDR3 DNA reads TGTGCCACCAGTGGTGTGGGGCCCGGGGAGCTGTTTTTT. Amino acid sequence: CATSGVGPGELFF.

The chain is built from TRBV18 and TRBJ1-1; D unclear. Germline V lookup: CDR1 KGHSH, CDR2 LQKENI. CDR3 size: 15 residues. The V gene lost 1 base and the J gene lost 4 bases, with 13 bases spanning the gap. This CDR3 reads CASSPLAPGSTEAFF. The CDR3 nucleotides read TGTGCCAGCTCACCACTGGCGCCAGGATCCACTGAAGCTTTCTTT.

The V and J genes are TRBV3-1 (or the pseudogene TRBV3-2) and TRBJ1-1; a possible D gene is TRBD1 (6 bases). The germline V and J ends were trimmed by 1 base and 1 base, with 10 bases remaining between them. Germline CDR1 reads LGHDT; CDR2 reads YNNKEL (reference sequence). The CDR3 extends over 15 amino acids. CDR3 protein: CASSQGGQENTEAFF. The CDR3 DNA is TGTGCCAGCAGCCAAGGGGGACAAGAGAACACTGAAGCTTTCTTT.

CDR3 in DNA: TGTGCCAGCAGCCCGAGACTAGCGGGAGTGTCGGATACGCAGTATTTT. Its translation: CASSPRLAGVSDTQYF. The chain couples TRBV7-6 to TRBJ2-3; 12 bases are shared with TRBD2. Losses at the gene ends were 5 bases for V and 6 bases for J; bases not matched to a gene: 9. The CDR3 covers 16 residues. The germline V gene has CDR1 SGHVS and CDR2 FNYEAQ.

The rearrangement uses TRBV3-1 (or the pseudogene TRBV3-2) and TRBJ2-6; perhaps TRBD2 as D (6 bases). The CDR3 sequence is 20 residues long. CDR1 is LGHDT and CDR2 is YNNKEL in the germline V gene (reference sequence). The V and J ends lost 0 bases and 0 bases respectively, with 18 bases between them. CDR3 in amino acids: CASSQEISGRARSGANVLTF. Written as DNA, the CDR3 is TGTGCCAGCAGCCAAGAGATTAGCGGCAGGGCCCGCTCTGGGGCCAACGTCCTGACTTTC.

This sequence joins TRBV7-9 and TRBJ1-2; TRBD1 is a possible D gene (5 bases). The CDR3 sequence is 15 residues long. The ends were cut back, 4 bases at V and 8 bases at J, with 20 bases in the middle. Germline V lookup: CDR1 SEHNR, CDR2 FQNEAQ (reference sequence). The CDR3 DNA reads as TGTGCCAGCAGCTCGGCTGACAGTCCCTCGCGGGGCTACACCTTC. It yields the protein CASSSADSPSRGYTF.

The DNA for the CDR3 is TGTGCCAGCAGTCCCACCACGCGGGGAGATACGCAGTATTTT. Translating gives CASSPTTRGDTQYF. The rearrangement uses TRBV27 and TRBJ2-3; possible D gene TRBD2, 6 bases. Germline CDR1 MNHEY, CDR2 SMNVEV (reference sequence). The CDR3 runs 14 residues. Trimming shortened V by 5 bases and J by 5 bases, and 14 bases separated the two germline ends.

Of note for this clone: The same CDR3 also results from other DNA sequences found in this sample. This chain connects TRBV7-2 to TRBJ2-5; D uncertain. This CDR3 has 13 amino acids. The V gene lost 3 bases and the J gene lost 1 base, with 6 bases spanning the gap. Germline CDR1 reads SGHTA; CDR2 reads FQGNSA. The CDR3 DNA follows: TGTGCCAGCAGCTTGGGCGTCCAAGAGACCCAGTACTTC. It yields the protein CASSLGVQETQYF.